The clone carrying this T cell receptor beta chain has only a few counts. What it binds is not known. This clone may be a read error of a much larger clone one base away. This sample is drawn from a study of tumor and adjacent non-tumor tissue in lung cancer. This sample's RNA came from whole unsorted tissue. Regarding the study as a whole: Compared with tumor, normal lung showed significantly lower TCR diversity.

Three rounds of nested PCR, following a modified ARM-PCR protocol, produced the TCRbeta library. TCRdb analysed the multiplex PCR reads with MiXCR anew, one entry per CDR3 protein. The table has some 78,000 distinct CDR3 sequences, approximately 79% seen once. Specimen: lung tumor tissue. The receptor was isolated from a woman between 45 and 65 years old with non-small cell lung cancer.

This CDR3 is CSSSFSPYNEQFF. CDR3 DNA: TGTTCCAGCAGTTTTAGCCCCTACAATGAGCAGTTCTTC. The chain combines TRBV12-3 or TRBV12-4 with TRBJ2-1; D not resolved. This CDR3 contains 13 residues.